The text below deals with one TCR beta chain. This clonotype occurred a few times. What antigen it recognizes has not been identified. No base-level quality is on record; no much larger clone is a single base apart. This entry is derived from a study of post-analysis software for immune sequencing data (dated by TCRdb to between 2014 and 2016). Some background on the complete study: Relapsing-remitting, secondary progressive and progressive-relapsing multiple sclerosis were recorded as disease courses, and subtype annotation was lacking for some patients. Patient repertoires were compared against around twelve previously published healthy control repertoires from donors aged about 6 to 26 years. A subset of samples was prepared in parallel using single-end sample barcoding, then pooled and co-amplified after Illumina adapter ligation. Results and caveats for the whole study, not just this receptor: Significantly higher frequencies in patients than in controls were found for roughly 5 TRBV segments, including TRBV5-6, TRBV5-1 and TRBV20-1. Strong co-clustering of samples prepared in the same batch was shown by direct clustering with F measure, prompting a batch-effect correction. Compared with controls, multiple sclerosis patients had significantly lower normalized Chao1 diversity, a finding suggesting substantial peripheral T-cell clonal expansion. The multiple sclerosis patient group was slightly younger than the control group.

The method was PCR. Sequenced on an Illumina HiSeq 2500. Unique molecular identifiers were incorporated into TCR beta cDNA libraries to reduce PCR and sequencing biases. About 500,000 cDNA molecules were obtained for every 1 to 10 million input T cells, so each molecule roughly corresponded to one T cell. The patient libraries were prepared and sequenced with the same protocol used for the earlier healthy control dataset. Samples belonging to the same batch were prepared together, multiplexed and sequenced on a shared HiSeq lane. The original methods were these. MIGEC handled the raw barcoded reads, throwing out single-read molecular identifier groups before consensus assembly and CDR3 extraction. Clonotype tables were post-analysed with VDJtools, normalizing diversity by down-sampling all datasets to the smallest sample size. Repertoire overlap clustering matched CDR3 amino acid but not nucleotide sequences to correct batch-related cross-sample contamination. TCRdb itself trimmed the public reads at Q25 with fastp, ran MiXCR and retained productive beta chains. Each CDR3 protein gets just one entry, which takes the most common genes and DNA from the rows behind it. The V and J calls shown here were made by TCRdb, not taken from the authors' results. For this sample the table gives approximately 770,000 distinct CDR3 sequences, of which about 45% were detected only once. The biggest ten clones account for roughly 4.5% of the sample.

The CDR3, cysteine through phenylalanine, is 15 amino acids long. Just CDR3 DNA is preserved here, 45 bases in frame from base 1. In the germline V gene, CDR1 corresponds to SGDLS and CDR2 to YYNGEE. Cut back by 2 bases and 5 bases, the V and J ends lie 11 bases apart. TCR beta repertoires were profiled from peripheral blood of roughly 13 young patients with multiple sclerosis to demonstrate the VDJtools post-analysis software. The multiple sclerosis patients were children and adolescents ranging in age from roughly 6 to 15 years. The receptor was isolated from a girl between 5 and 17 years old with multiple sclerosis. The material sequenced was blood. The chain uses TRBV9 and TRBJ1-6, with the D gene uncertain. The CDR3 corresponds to CASSVGEGNNSPLHF. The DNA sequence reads TGTGCCAGCAGCGTGGGAGAAGGGAATAATTCACCCCTCCACTTT.